This TCR beta chain was recovered during a study of blood T cell repertoires in COVID-19. Study details: Specimens from acute and convalescent COVID-19 originated in the United States, Italy and Spain. PBMCs, B-cell-depleted T cells, or T cells were the source of the cDNA or gDNA that made up the material.

V was trimmed by 5 bases and J by 4 bases, leaving 11 bases between them. Germline CDR1 and CDR2: KGHDR and SFDVKD. This CDR3 is 14 amino acids long. Original processing notes: Reference gene primer amplification gave nucleated cell count estimates. TCRdb's table, derived via immunoSEQ multiplex PCR, lists solely in-frame clones and lacks some. V, J and clone size reflect that table, while D and trimming were determined from the DNA. This table has 70,000 to 95,000 clones, about 82% appearing once. This TCR derives from an older woman with acute or convalescent COVID-19. Sequencing was carried out using peripheral blood. V and J are TRBV24-1 and TRBJ1-5, with unresolved D. The CDR3, as DNA: TGTGCCACCAGTGTGTCACAGACAAATCAGCCCCAGCATTTT. This gives the protein CATSVSQTNQPQHF.